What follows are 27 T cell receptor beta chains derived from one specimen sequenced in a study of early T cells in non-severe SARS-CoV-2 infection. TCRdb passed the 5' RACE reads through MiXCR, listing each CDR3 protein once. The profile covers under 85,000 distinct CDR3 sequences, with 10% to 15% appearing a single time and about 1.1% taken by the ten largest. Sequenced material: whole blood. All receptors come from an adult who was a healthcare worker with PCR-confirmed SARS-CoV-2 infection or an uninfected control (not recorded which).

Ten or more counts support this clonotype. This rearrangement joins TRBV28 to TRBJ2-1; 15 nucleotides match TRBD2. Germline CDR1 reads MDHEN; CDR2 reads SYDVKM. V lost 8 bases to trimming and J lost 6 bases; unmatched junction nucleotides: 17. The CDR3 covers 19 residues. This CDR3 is CASGPAGLAGGMVRNEQFF. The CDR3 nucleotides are TGTGCCAGCGGGCCTGCGGGACTAGCGGGAGGAATGGTGCGCAATGAGCAGTTCTTC. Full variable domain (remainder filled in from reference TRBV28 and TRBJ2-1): DVKVTQSSRYLVKRTGEKVFLECVQDMDHENMFWYRQDPGLGLRLIYFSYDVKMKEKGDIPEGYSVSREKKERFSLILESASTNQTSMYLCASGPAGLAGGMVRNEQFFGPGTRLTVL.

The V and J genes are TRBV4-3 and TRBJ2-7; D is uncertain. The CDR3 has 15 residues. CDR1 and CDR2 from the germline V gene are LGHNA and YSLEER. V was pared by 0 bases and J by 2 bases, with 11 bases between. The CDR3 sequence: CASSQDFGETYEQYF. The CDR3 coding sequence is TGCGCCAGCAGCCAAGATTTCGGAGAGACCTACGAGCAGTACTTC.

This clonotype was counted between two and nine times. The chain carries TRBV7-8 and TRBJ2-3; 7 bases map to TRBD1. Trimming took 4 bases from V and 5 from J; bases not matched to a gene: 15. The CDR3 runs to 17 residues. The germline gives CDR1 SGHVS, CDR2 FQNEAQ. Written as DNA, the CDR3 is TGTGCCAGCAGCTCTCGGGGCACACGACAGGGCAGAGATACGCAGTATTTT. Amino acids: CASSSRGTRQGRDTQYF.

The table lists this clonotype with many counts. The CDR3: CSVEEGAPPRYNEQFF. The DNA of the CDR3 is TGCAGCGTTGAAGAAGGGGCTCCACCTCGTTACAATGAGCAGTTCTTC. This chain connects TRBV29-1 to TRBJ2-1; weak D call: TRBD1 (5 bases). The CDR3 sequence is 16 residues long. Trimming took off 0 bases at V and 4 bases at J, with 16 bases between the two ends. Germline-derived CDR1 and CDR2 are SQVTM and ANQGSEA.

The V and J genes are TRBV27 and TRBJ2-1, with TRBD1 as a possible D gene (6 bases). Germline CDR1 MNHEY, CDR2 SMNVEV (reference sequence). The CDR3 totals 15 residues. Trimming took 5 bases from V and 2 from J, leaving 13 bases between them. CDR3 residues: CASSRQGGPYNEQFF. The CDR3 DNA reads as TGTGCCAGCAGTCGACAAGGGGGTCCCTACAATGAGCAGTTCTTC.

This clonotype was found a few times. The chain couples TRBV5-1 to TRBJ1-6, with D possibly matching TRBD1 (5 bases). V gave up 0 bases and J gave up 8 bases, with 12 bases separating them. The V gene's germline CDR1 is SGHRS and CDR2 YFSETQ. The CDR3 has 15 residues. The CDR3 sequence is CASSLAKGFDSPLHF. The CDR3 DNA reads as TGCGCCAGCAGCTTGGCCAAGGGGTTTGATTCACCCCTCCACTTT. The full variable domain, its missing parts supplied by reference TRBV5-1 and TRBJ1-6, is KAGVTQTPRYLIKTRGQQVTLSCSPISGHRSVSWYQQTPGQGLQFLFEYFSETQRNKGNFPGRFSGRQFSNSRSEMNVSTLELGDSALYLCASSLAKGFDSPLHFGNGTRLTVT.

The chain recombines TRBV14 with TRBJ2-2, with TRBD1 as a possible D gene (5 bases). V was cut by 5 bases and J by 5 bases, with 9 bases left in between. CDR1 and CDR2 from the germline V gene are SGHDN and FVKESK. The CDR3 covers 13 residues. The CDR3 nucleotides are TGTGCCAGCAGCTCCCAGGGTACCGGGGAGCTGTTTTTT. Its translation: CASSSQGTGELFF. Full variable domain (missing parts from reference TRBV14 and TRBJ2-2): EAGVTQFPSHSVIEKGQTVTLRCDPISGHDNLYWYRRVMGKEIKFLLHFVKESKQDESGMPNNRFLAERTGGTYSTLKVQPAELEDSGVYFCASSSQGTGELFFGEGSRLTVL.

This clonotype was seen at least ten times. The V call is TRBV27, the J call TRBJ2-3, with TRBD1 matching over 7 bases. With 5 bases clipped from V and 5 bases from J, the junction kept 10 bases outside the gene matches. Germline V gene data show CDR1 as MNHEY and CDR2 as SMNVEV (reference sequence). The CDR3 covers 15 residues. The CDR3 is CASSPSTGLKDTQYF. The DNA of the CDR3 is TGTGCCAGCAGTCCATCGACAGGGTTAAAAGATACGCAGTATTTT.

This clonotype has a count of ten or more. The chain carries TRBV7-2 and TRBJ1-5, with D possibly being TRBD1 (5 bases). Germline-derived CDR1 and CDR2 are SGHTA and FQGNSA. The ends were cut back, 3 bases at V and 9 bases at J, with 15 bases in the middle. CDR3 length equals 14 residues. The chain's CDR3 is CASSLRDAGLPQHF. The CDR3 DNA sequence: TGTGCCAGCAGCTTGAGGGACGCGGGTTTGCCCCAGCATTTT. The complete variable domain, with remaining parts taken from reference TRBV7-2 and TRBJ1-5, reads GAGVSQSPSNKVTEKGKDVELRCDPISGHTALYWYRQSLGQGLEFLIYFQGNSAPDKSGLPSDRFSAERTGGSVSTLTIQRTQQEDSAVYLCASSLRDAGLPQHFGDGTRLSIL.

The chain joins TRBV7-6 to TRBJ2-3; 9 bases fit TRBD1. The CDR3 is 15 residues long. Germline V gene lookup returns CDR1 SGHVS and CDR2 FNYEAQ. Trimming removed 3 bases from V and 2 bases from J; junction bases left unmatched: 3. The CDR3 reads CASSLGQGHTDTQYF. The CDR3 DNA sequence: TGTGCCAGCAGCTTGGGACAGGGCCACACAGATACGCAGTATTTT.

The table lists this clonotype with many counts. This CDR3 reads CAGVYRAVSNQPQHF. Written as DNA, the CDR3 is TGTGCCGGCGTTTACAGGGCCGTAAGCAATCAGCCCCAGCATTTT. The chain is built from TRBV27 and TRBJ1-5, with D possibly TRBD1 on 6 matching bases. V lost 11 bases and J 1 base, leaving 18 bases between the germline ends. Germline V gene sequence: CDR1 MNHEY, CDR2 SMNVEV (reference sequence). The CDR3 extends over 15 amino acids.

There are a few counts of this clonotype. The CDR3 region is CASSTALAGAQETQYF. The CDR3 bases are TGTGCCAGCAGCACGGCCTTAGCGGGAGCCCAAGAGACCCAGTACTTC. The chain employs TRBV3-1 and TRBJ2-5, with 9 bases matching TRBD2. CDR3 length: 16 amino acids. The germline V gene encodes CDR1 LGHDT and CDR2 YNNKEL (reference sequence). The junction had 8 bases not matched to a gene; V was cut back by 5 bases and J by 1 base.

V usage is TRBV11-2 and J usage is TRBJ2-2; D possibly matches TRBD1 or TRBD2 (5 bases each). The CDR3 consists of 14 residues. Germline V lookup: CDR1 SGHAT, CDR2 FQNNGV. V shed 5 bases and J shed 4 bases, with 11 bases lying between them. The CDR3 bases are TGTGCCAGCAGCAGGGGACCCTTCACCGGGGAGCTGTTTTTT. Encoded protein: CASSRGPFTGELFF.

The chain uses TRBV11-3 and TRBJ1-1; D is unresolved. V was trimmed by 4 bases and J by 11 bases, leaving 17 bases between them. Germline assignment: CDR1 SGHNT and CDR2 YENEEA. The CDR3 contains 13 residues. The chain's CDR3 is CASSSVVGAKAFF. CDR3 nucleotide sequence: TGTGCCAGCAGCTCCGTCGTCGGAGCCAAGGCTTTCTTT.

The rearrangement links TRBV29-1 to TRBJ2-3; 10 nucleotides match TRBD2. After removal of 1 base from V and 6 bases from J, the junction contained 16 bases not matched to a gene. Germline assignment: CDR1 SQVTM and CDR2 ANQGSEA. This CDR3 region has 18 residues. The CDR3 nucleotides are TGCAGCGTTGAAGTGAGTAGCGGGGGGAGATCCCTTCGGGATACGCAGTATTTT. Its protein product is CSVEVSSGGRSLRDTQYF.

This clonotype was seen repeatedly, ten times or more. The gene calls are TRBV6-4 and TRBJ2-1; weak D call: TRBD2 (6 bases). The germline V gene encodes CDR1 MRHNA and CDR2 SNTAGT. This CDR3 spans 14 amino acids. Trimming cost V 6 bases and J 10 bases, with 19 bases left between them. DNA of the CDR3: TGTGCCAGCAGCGGGACTGACGGGTCGGGGGAGCAGTTCTTC. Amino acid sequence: CASSGTDGSGEQFF.

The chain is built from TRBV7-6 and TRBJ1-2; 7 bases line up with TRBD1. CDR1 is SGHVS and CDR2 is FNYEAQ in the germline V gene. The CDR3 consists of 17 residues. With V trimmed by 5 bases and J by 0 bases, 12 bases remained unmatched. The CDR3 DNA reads TGTGCCAGCAGCCAGTTGACGACAGGGTCTACTAACTATGGCTACACCTTC. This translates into CASSQLTTGSTNYGYTF.

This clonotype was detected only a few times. Here the CDR3 reads CASSSGLAGKGEQFF. CDR3 coding DNA: TGTGCCAGCAGCTCCGGACTAGCGGGGAAGGGTGAGCAGTTCTTC. The chain has TRBV11-2 and TRBJ2-1, with 12 bases aligning to TRBD2. The CDR3 covers 15 residues. J was trimmed by 9 bases and V by 4 bases; bases with no gene match: 7. The germline V gene encodes CDR1 SGHAT and CDR2 FQNNGV.

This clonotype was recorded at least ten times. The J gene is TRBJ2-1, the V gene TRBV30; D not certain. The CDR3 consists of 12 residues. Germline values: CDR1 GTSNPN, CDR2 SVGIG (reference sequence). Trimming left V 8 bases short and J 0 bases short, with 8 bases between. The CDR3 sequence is CAQKRSYNEQFF. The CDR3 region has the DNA TGTGCCCAGAAACGCTCCTACAATGAGCAGTTCTTC.

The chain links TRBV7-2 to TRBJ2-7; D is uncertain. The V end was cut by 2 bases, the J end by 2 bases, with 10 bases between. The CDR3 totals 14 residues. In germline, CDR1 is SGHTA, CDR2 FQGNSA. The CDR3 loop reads CASSLSPSAYEQYF. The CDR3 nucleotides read TGTGCCAGCAGCTTAAGCCCTTCCGCCTACGAGCAGTACTTC.

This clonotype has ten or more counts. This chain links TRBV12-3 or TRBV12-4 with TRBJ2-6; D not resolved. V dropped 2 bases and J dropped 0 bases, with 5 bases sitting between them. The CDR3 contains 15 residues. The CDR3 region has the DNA TGTGCCAGCAGTTTAAAAGGCTCTGGGGCCAACGTCCTGACTTTC. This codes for CASSLKGSGANVLTF.

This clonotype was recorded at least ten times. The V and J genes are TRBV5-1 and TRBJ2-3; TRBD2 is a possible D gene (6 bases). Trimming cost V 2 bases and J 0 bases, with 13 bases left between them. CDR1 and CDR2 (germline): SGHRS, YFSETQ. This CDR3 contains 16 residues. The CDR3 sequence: CASSFEPGRSTDTQYF. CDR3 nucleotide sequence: TGCGCCAGCAGCTTCGAGCCGGGGAGGAGCACAGATACGCAGTATTTT. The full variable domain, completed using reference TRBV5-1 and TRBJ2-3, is KAGVTQTPRYLIKTRGQQVTLSCSPISGHRSVSWYQQTPGQGLQFLFEYFSETQRNKGNFPGRFSGRQFSNSRSEMNVSTLELGDSALYLCASSFEPGRSTDTQYFGPGTRLTVL.

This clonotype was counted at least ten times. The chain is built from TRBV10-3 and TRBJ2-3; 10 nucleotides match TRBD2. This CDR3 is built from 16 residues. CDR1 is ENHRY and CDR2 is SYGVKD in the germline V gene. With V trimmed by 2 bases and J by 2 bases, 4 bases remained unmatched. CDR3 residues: CAISERSGRATDTQYF. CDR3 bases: TGTGCCATCAGTGAGCGGAGCGGGAGGGCCACAGATACGCAGTATTTT.

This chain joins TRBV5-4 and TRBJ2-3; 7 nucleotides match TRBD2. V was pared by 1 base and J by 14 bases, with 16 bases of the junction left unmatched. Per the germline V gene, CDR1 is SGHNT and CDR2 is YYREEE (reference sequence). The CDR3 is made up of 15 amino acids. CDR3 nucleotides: TGTGCCAGCAGCTTGAAGGGGTCGGGAGCGGGACTTCGGTATTTT. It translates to CASSLKGSGAGLRYF.

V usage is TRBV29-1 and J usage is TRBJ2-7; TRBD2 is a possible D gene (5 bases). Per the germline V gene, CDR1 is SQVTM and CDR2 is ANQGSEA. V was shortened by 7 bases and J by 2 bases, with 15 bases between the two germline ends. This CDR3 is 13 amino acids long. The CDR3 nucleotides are TGCAGCGCCGGGGATGGGCATCCCTACGAGCAGTACTTC. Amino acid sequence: CSAGDGHPYEQYF.

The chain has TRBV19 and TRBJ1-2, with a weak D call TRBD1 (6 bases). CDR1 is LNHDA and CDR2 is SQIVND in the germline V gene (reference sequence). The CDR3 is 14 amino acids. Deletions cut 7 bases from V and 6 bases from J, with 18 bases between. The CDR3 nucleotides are TGTGCCAGTACTAGACAGGACAAACCCCATGGCTACACCTTC. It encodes CASTRQDKPHGYTF.

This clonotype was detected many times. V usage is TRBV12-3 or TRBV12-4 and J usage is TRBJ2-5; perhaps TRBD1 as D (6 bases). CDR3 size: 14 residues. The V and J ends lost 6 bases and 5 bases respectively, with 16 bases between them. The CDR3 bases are TGTGCCAGCAGCTACAGGGTCCAAGACGAGACCCAGTACTTC. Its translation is CASSYRVQDETQYF.